Many counts were recorded for the clone carrying this T cell receptor (beta chain). The method for making cDNA was 5'RACE, and it used 10-nucleotide random UMIs. TCRdb used MiXCR to reprocess the 5' RACE reads, holding one entry per CDR3 protein. The sample lists roughly 20,000 distinct CDR3 sequences; approximately 15% were seen once. CD4+ or CD8+ T cells at a count of some 900,000 served as input for the sorted libraries. These data belong to a study of neurological immune-mediated disorders. CDR1 and CDR2 (germline): KGHDR, SFDVKD. This CDR3 contains 14 residues. J gave up 4 bases and V 4 bases, and 5 bases lay outside the gene matches.

The chain joins TRBV24-1 to TRBJ1-2; TRBD1 matches 7 bases. Sequencing was done on a sample of CD4+ T cells from blood. The TCR was taken from a woman aged 55-75 years with HTLV-1-associated myelopathy (HAM/TSP). The CDR3 sequence: CATSDHTGVYGYTF. The DNA of the CDR3 is TGTGCCACCAGTGACCATACAGGGGTCTATGGCTACACCTTC.